This TCR beta chain was sequenced in a study of blood T cell repertoires in COVID-19. CDR3 length: 15 amino acids. Trimming pared 2 bases from V and 4 bases from J, leaving 14 bases between. CDR1 is SGHTA, CDR2 FQGNSA, per germline. Clones were sequenced by immunoSEQ multiplex PCR, and TCRdb holds only the in-frame ones, with some missing. The table has around 330,000 clones, 89% seen once. The receptor was derived from a woman aged 40-49 years who had recovered from COVID-19. Sequenced sample: PBMCs or T cells enriched from blood (not recorded which). The chain carries TRBV7-2 and TRBJ1-2; D gene unclear. CDR3 bases: TGTGCCAGCAGCTTAAATCGGCAGGAACTCTATGGCTACACCTTC. This sequence encodes CASSLNRQELYGYTF.